This T cell receptor (beta chain) was sequenced during a study of beta chain features in type 1 diabetes. Looking at the study overall: Nearly 110,000,000 sorted cells were examined across all samples. Study-wide findings and caveats: There was a moderate but significant shortening of TCRB CDR3s in all four CD4+ subsets of Type 1 diabetes patients. The similarity of naive, central memory and Treg TCRB repertoires appeared greater among patients than among healthy donors.

The CDR3 is made up of 15 amino acids. Germline CDR1 is SGHTA and CDR2 is FQGTGA. The V gene lost 5 bases and the J gene lost 5 bases, with 19 bases spanning the gap. The sequenced template was cDNA made from the entire isolated RNA. Sequencing used immunoSEQ multiplex PCR; TCRdb keeps in-frame clones, though not all of them. The table includes 550,000 to 850,000 clones, about an eighth detected once. This clone was observed a few times. Its target is not known. The TCR originated in a man aged 18 to 29 with type 1 diabetes. V usage is TRBV7-3 and J usage is TRBJ2-7, with TRBD1 as a possible D gene (6 bases). The source material was naive CD4+ T cells from blood. The CDR3 coding sequence is TGTGCCAGCAGCCCGTCGAGAGGGGGTTTCAACGAGCAGTACTTC. Translation: CASSPSRGGFNEQYF.